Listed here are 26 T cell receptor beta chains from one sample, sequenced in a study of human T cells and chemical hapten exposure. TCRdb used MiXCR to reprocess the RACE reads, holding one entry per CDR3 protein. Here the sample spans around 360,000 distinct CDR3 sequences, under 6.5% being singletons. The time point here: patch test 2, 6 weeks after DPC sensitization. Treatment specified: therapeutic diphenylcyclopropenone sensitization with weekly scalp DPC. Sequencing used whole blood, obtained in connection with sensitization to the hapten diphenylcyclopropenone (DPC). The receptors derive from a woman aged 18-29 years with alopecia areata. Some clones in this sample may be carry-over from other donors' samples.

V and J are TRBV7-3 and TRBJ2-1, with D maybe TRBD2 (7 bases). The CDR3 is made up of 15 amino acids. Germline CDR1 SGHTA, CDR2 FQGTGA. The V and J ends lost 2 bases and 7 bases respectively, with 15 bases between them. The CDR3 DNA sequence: TGTGCCAGCAGCTTAGTCGCGGGGGCAGATAATGAGCAGTTCTTC. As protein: CASSLVAGADNEQFF. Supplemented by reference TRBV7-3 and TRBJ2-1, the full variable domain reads GAGVSQTPSNKVTEKGKYVELRCDPISGHTALYWYRQSLGQGPEFLIYFQGTGAADDSGLPNDRFFAVRPEGSVSTLKIQRTERGDSAVYLCASSLVAGADNEQFFGPGTRLTVL.

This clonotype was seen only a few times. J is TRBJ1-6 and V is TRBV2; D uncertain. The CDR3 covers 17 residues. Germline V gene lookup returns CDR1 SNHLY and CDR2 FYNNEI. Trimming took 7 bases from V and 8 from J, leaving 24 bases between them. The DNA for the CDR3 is TGTGCCAGCACCACCTATGTCCCCCGGGGTCGGGATTCACCCCTCCACTTT. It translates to CASTTYVPRGRDSPLHF.

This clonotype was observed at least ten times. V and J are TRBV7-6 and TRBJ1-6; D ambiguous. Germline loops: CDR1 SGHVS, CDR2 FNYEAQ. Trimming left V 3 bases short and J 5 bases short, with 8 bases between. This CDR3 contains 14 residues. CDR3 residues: CASSLSGDNSPLHF. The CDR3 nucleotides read TGTGCCAGCAGCTTGTCCGGGGATAATTCACCCCTCCACTTT.

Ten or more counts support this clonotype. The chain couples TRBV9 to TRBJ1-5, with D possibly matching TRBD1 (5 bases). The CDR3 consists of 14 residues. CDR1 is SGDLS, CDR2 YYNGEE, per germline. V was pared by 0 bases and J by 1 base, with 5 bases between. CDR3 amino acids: CASSVEGSNQPQHF. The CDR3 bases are TGTGCCAGCAGCGTAGAGGGGAGCAATCAGCCCCAGCATTTT.

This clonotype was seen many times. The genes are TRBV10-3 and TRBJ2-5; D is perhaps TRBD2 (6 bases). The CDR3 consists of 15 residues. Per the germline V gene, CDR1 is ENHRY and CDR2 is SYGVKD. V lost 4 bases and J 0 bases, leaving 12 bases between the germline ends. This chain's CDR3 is CAISGGVSDQETQYF. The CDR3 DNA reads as TGTGCCATCAGTGGGGGGGTCTCAGACCAAGAGACCCAGTACTTC.

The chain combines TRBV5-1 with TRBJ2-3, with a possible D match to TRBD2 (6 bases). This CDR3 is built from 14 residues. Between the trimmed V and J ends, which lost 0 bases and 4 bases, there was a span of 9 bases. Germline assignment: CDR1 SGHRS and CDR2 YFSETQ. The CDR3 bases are TGCGCCAGCAGCTTGGTGGGGGGACCAGATACGCAGTATTTT. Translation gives CASSLVGGPDTQYF.

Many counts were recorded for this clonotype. Here the CDR3 reads CASSPIKNTEAFF. In DNA form, the CDR3 reads TGTGCCAGCAGTCCTATCAAGAACACTGAAGCTTTCTTT. The chain links TRBV27 to TRBJ1-1; D ambiguous. V lost 5 bases to trimming and J lost 1 base, with 8 bases between them. Germline CDR1 reads MNHEY; CDR2 reads SMNVEV (reference sequence). This CDR3 region has 13 residues.

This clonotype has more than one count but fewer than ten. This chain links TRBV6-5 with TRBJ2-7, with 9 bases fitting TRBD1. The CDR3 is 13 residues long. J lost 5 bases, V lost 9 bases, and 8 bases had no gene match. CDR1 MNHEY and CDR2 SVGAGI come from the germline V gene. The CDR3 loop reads CASRPGQGDEQYF. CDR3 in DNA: TGTGCCAGTCGACCGGGACAGGGTGACGAGCAGTACTTC.

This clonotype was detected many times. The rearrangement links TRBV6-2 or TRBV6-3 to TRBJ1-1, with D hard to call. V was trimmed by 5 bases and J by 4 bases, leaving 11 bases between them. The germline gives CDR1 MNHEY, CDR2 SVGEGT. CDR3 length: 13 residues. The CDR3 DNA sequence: TGTGCCAGCAGTCTCGACGATCTCACTGAAGCTTTCTTT. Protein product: CASSLDDLTEAFF.

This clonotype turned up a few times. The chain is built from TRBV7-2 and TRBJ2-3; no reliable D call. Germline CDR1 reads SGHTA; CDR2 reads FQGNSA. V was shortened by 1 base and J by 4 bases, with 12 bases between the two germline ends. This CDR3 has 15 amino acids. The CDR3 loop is CASSLERKLSDTQYF. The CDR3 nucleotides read TGTGCCAGCAGCTTAGAACGGAAGCTCTCAGATACGCAGTATTTT.

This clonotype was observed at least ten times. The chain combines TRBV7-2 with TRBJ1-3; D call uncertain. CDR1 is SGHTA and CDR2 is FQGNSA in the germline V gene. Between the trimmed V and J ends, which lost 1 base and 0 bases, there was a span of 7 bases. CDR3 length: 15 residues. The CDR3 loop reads CASSLVPTSGNTIYF. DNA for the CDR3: TGTGCCAGCAGCTTAGTTCCCACCTCTGGAAACACCATATATTTT.

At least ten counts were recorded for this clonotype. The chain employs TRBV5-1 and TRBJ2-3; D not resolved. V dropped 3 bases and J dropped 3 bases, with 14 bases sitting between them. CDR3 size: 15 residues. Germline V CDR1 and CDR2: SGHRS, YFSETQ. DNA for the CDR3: TGCGCCAGCAGCTCGTACGGCGTCTCAACAGATACGCAGTATTTT. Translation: CASSSYGVSTDTQYF.

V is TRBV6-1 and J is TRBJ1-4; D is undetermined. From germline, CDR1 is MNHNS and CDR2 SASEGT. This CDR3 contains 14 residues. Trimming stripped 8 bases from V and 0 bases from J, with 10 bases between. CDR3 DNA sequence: TGTGCCAGCTCTGAGTTTGCAACTAATGAAAAACTGTTTTTT. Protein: CASSEFATNEKLFF.

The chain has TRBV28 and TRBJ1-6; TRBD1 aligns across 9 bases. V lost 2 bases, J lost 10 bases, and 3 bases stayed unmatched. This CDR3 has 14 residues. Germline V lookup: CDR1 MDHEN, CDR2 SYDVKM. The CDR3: CASSLGTGWSPLHF. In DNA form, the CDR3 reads TGTGCCAGCAGTTTAGGGACAGGGTGGTCACCCCTCCACTTT.

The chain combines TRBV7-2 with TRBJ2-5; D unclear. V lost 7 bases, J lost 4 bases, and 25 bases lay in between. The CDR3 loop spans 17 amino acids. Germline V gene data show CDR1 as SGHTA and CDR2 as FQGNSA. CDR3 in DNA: TGTGCCAGCACCAGCTTGTCCCCCCTCGCAGGCACAGAGACCCAGTACTTC. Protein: CASTSLSPLAGTETQYF.

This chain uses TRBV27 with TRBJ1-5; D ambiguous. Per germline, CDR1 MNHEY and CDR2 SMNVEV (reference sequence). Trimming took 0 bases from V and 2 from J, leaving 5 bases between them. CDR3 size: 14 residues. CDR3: CASSLSPGNQPQHF. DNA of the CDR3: TGTGCCAGCAGTTTATCCCCGGGCAATCAGCCCCAGCATTTT.

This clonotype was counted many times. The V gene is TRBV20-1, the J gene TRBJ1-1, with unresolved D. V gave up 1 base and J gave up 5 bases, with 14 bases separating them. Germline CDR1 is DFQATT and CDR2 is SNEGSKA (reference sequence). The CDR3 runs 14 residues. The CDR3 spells CSARAGIQWTEAFF. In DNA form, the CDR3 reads TGCAGTGCTAGAGCCGGGATCCAGTGGACTGAAGCTTTCTTT.

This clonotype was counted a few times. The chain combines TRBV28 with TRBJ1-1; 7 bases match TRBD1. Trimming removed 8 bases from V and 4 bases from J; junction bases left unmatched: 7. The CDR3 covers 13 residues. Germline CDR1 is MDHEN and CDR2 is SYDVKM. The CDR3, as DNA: TGTGCCAGCGTGGACAGGCGGGTCACTGAAGCTTTCTTT. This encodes CASVDRRVTEAFF.

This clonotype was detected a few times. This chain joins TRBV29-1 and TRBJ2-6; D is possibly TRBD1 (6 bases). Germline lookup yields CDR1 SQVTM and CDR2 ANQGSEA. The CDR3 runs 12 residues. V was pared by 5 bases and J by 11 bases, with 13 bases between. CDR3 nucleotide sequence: TGCAGCGTTTGGACAGAATCAGACGTCCTGACTTTC. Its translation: CSVWTESDVLTF.

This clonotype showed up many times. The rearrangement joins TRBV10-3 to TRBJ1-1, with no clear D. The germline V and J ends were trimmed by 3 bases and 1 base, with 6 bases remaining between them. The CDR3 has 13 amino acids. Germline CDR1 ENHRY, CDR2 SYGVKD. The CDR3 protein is CAISDSGNTEAFF. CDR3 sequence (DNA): TGTGCCATCAGTGACAGCGGGAACACTGAAGCTTTCTTT.

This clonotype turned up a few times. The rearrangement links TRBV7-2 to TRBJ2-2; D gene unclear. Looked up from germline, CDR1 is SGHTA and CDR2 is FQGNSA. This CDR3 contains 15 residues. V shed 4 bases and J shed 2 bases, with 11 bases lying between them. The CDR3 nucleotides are TGTGCCAGCAGCTATACCAGCAAAAACACCGGGGAGCTGTTTTTT. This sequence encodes CASSYTSKNTGELFF.

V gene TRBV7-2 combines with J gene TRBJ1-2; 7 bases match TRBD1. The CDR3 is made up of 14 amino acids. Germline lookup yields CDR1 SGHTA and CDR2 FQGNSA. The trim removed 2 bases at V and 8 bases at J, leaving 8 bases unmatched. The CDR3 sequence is CASSLSRQGEGYTF. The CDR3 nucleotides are TGTGCCAGCAGCTTATCTCGACAGGGCGAAGGCTACACCTTC.

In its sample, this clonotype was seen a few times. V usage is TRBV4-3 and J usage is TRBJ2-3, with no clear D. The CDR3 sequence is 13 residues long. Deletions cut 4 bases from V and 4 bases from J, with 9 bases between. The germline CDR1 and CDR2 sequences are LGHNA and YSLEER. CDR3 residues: CASSPKWADTQYF. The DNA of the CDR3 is TGCGCCAGCAGCCCGAAATGGGCAGATACGCAGTATTTT.

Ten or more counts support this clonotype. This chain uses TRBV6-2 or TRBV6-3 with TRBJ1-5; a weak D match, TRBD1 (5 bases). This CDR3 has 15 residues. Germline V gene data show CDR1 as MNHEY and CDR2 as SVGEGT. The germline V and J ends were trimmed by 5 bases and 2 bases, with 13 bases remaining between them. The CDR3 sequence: CASSDPGHGNQPQHF. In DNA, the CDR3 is TGTGCCAGCAGTGATCCCGGACACGGCAATCAGCCCCAGCATTTT.

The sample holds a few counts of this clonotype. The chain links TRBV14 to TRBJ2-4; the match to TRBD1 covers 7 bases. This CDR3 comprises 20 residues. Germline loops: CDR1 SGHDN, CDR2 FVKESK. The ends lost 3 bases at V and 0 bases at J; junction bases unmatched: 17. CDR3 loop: CASSHVPWTGYSLAKNIQYF. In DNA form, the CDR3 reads TGTGCCAGCAGCCACGTACCTTGGACAGGTTACTCCTTAGCCAAAAACATTCAGTACTTC.

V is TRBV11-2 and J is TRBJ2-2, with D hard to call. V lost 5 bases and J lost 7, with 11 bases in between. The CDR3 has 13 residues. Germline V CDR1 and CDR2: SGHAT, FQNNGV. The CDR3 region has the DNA TGTGCCAGCAGCCCCTCCCAGAGCGGGGAGCTGTTTTTT. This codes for CASSPSQSGELFF.